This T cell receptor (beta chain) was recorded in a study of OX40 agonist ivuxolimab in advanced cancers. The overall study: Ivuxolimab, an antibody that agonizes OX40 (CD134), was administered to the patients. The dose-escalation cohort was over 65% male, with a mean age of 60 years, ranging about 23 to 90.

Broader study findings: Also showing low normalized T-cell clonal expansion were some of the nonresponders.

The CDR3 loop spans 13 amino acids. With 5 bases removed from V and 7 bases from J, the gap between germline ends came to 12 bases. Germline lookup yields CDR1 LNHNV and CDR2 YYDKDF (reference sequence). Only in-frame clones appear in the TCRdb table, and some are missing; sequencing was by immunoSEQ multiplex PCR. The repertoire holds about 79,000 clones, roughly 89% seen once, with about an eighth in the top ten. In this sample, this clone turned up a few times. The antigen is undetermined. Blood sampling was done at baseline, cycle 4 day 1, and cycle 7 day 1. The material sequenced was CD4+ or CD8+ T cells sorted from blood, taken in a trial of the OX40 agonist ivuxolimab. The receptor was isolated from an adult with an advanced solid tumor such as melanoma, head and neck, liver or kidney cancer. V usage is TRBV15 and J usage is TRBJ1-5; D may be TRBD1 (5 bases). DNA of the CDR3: TGTGCCACCAGCGGGGGATGGGGACAGCCCCAGCATTTT. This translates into CATSGGWGQPQHF.